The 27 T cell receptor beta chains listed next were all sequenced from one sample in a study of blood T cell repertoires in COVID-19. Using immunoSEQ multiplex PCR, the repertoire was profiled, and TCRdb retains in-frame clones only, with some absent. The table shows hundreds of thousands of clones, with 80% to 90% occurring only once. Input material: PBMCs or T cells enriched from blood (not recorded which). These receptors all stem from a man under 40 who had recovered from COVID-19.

Here the CDR3 reads CASSLGPGSTDTQYF. Written as DNA, the CDR3 is TGTGCCAGCAGCTTAGGCCCGGGATCCACAGATACGCAGTATTTT. The chain recombines TRBV7-6 with TRBJ2-3; TRBD2 is a possible D gene (5 bases). This CDR3 comprises 15 residues. Per the germline V gene, CDR1 is SGHVS and CDR2 is FNYEAQ. The germline V and J ends were trimmed by 1 base and 2 bases, with 10 bases remaining between them.

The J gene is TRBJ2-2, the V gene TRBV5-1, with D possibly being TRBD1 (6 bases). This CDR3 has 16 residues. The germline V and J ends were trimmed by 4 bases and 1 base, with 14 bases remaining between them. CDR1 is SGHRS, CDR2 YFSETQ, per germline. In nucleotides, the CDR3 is TGCGCCAGCAGCCTTCGATTGGACAGGAACACCGGGGAGCTGTTTTTT. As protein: CASSLRLDRNTGELFF.

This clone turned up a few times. The CDR3 DNA follows: TGTGCCAGTAGTATTAGCGGGAGAATGGGCGATGAGCAGTTCTTC. It specifies CASSISGRMGDEQFF. V is TRBV19 and J is TRBJ2-1, with 9 bases fitting TRBD2. This CDR3 comprises 15 residues. Germline CDR1 reads LNHDA; CDR2 reads SQIVND (reference sequence). V trimming: 3 bases; J trimming: 8 bases; junction bases outside the gene matches: 8.

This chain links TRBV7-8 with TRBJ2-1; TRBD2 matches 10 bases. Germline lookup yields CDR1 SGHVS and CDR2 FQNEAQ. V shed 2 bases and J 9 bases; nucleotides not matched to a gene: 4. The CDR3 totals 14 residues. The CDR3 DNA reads TGTGCCAGCAGCTTACTTCTAGCGGGAGCTGAGCAGTTCTTC. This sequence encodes CASSLLLAGAEQFF.

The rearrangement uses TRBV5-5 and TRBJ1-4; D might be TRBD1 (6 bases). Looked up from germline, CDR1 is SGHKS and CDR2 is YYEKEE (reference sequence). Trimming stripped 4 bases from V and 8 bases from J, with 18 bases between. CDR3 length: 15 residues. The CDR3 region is CASSPRGSQGEKLFF. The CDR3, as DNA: TGTGCCAGCAGCCCAAGAGGCAGTCAGGGGGAAAAACTGTTTTTT. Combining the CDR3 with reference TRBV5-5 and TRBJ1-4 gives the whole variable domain DAGVTQSPTHLIKTRGQQVTLRCSPISGHKSVSWYQQVLGQGPQFIFQYYEKEERGRGNFPDRFSARQFPNYSSELNVNALLLGDSALYLCASSPRGSQGEKLFFGSGTQLSVL.

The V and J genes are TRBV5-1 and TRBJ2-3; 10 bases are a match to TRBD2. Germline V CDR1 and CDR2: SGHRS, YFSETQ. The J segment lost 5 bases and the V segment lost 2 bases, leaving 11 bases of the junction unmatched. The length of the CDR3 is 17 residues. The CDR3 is CASSFPLAGVSGDTQYF. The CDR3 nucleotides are TGCGCCAGCAGCTTCCCCCTAGCGGGAGTATCGGGAGATACGCAGTATTTT.

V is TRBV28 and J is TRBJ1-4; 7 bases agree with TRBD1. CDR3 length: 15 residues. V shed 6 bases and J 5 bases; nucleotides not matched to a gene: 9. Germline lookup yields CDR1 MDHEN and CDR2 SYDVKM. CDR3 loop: CASSRDTGENEKLFF. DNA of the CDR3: TGTGCCAGCAGCCGAGACACAGGGGAGAATGAAAAACTGTTTTTT.

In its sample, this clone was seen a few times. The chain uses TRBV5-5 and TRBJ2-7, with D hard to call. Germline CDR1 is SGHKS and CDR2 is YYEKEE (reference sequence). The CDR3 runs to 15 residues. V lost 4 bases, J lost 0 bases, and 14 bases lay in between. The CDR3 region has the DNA TGTGCCAGCAGCCCAAGCCCATCGAGCTCCTACGAGCAGTACTTC. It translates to CASSPSPSSSYEQYF.

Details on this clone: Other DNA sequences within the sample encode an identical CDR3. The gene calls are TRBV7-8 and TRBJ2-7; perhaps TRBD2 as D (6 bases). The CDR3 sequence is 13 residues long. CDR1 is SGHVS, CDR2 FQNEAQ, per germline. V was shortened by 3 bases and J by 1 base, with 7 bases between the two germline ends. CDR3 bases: TGTGCCAGCAGCTTCGGGGGATCCTACGAGCAGTACTTC. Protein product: CASSFGGSYEQYF.

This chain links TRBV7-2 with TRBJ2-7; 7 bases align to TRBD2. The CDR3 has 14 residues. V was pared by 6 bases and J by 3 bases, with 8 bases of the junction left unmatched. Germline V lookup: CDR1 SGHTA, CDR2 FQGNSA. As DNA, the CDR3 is TGTGCCAGCAGTCAACTAGCGCAAATCTACGAGCAGTACTTC. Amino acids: CASSQLAQIYEQYF. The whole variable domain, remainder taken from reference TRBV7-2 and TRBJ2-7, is GAGVSQSPSNKVTEKGKDVELRCDPISGHTALYWYRQSLGQGLEFLIYFQGNSAPDKSGLPSDRFSAERTGGSVSTLTIQRTQQEDSAVYLCASSQLAQIYEQYFGPGTRLTVT.

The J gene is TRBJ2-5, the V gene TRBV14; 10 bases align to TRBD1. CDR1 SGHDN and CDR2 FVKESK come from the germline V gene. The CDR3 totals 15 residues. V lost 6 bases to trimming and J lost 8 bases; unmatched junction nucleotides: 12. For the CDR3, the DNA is TGTGCCAGCAGTCCCAGACAGGGGGCGCGAGGCACCCAGTACTTC. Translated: CASSPRQGARGTQYF.

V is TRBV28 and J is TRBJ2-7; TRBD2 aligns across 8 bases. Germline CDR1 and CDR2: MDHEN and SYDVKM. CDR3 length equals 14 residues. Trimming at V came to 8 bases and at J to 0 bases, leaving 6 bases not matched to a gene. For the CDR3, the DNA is TGTGCCAGCCGGGAGGGGTCCCCCTCCTACGAGCAGTACTTC. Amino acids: CASREGSPSYEQYF.

The DNA for the CDR3 is TGTGCCAGCAGCTTAATGGGAGGAATGAACACTGAAGCTTTCTTT. Its translation is CASSLMGGMNTEAFF. This chain links TRBV7-9 with TRBJ1-1; D is uncertain. The length of the CDR3 is 15 residues. Germline CDR1 is SEHNR and CDR2 is FQNEAQ (reference sequence). Trimming cost V 2 bases and J 0 bases, with 10 bases left between them.

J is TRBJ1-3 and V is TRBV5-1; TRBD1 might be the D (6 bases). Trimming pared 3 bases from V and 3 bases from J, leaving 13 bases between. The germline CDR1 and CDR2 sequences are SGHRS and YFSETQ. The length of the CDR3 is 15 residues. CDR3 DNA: TGCGCCAGCAGCTCCGGAACAGGGCTTGGAAACACCATATATTTT. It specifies CASSSGTGLGNTIYF.

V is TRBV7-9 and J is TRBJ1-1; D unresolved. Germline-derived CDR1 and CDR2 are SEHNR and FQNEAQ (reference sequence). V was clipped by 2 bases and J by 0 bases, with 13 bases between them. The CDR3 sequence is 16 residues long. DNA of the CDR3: TGTGCCAGCAGCTTACCCAAAGGAACTATGAACACTGAAGCTTTCTTT. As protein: CASSLPKGTMNTEAFF.

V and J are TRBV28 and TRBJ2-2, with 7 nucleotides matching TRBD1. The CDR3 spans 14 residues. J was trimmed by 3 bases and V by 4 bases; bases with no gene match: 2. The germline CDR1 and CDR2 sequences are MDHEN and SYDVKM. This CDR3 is CASSSGQYTGELFF. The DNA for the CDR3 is TGTGCCAGCAGTTCGGGACAGTACACCGGGGAGCTGTTTTTT. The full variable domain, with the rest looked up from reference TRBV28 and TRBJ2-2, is DVKVTQSSRYLVKRTGEKVFLECVQDMDHENMFWYRQDPGLGLRLIYFSYDVKMKEKGDIPEGYSVSREKKERFSLILESASTNQTSMYLCASSSGQYTGELFFGEGSRLTVL.

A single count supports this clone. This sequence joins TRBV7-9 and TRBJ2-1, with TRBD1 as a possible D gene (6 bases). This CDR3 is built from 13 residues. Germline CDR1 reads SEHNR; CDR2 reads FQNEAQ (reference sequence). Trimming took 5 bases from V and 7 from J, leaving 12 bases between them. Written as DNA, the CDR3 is TGTGCCAGCAGCCCCGACAGGTGGAATGAGCAGTTCTTC. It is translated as CASSPDRWNEQFF.

The CDR3 coding sequence is TGTGCCAGCAGCATACAGGGATCTGGAAACACCATATATTTT. Its translation: CASSIQGSGNTIYF. The gene calls are TRBV11-2 and TRBJ1-3, with D possibly being TRBD1 (6 bases). V lost 5 bases, J lost 1 base, and 9 bases lay in between. This CDR3 has 14 amino acids. Germline V CDR1 and CDR2: SGHAT, FQNNGV. Together with reference TRBV11-2 and TRBJ1-3, the CDR3 gives the full variable domain: EAGVAQSPRYKIIEKRQSVAFWCNPISGHATLYWYQQILGQGPKLLIQFQNNGVVDDSQLPKDRFSAERLKGVDSTLKIQPAKLEDSAVYLCASSIQGSGNTIYFGEGSWLTVV.

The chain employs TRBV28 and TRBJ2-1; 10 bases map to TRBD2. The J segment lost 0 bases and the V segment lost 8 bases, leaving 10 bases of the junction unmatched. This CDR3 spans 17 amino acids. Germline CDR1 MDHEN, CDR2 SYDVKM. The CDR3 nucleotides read TGTGCCAGCTTCTACAGTCCTAGCGGGAGCTCCTACAATGAGCAGTTCTTC. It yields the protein CASFYSPSGSSYNEQFF.

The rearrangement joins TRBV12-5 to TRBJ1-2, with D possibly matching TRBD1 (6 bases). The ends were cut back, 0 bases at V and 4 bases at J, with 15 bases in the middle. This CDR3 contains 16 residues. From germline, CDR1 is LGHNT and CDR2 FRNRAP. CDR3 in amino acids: CASGLVLAGEGYGYTF. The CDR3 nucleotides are TGTGCTAGTGGTTTGGTATTGGCAGGGGAGGGCTATGGCTACACCTTC.

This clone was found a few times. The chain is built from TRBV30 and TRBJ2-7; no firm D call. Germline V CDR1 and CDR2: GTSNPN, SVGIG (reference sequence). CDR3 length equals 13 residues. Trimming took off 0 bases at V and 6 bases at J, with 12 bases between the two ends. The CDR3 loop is CAWSVPPLCEQYF. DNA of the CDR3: TGTGCCTGGAGTGTTCCCCCCCTCTGCGAGCAGTACTTC. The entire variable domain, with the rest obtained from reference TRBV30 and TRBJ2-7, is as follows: SQTIHQWPATLVQPVGSPLSLECTVEGTSNPNLYWYRQAAGRGLQLLFYSVGIGQISSEVPQNLSASRPQDRQFILSSKKLLLSDSGFYLCAWSVPPLCEQYFGPGTRLTVT.

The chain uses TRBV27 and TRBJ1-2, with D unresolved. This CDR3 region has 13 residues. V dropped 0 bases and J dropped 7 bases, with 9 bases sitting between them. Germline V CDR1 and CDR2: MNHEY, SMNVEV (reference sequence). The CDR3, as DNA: TGTGCCAGCAGTTTATCCCAGGATCTTGGCTACACCTTC. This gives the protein CASSLSQDLGYTF.

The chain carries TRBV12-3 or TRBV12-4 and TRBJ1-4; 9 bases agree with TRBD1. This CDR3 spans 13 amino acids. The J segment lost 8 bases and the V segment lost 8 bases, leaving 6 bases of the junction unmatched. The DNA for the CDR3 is TGTGCCAGCGGCCGGGACAGGGACGAAAAACTGTTTTTT. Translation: CASGRDRDEKLFF.

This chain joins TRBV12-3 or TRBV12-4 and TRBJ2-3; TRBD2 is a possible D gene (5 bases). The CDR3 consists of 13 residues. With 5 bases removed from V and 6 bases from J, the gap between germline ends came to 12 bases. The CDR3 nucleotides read TGTGCCAGCAGTGCCCGGACTGGGGATACGCAGTATTTT. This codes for CASSARTGDTQYF.

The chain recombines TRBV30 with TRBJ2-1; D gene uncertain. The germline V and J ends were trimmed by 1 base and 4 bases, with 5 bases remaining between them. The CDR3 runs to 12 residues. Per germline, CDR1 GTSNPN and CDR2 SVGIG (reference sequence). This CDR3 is CAWSGRYNEQFF. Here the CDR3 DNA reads TGTGCCTGGAGTGGGAGATACAATGAGCAGTTCTTC.

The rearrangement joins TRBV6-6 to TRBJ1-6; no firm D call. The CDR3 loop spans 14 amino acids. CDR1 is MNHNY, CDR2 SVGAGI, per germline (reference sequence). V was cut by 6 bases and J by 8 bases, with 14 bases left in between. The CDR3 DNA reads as TGTGCCAGCAGACCCCACTTGGAGGATTCACCCCTCCACTTT. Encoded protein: CASRPHLEDSPLHF.

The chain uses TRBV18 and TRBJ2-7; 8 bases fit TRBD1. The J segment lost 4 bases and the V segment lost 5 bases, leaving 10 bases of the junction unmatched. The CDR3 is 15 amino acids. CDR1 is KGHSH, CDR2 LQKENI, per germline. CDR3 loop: CASSTLGQGGYEQYF. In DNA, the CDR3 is TGTGCCAGCTCAACCCTAGGACAGGGAGGATACGAGCAGTACTTC.